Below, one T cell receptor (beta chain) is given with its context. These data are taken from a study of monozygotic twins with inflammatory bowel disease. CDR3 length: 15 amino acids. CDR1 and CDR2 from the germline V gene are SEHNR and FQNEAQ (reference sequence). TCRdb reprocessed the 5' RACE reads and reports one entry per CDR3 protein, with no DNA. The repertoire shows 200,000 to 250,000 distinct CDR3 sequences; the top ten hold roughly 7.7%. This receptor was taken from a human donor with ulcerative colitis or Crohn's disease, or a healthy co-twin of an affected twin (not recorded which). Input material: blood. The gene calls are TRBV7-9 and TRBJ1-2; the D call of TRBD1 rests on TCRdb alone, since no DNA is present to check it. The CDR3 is CASSSKQGADYGYTF.